Below are 20 T cell receptor beta chains sequenced from a single sample in a study of response to subunit inactivated influenza vaccine. TCRdb recomputed calls from the RT-PCR reads with MiXCR, one row per CDR3 protein. The sample holds some 500,000 distinct CDR3 sequences, about 25% seen once. Sequencing was performed on CD4+ T cells sorted from PBMCs, taken approximately 5 days after vaccination. Receptors originate from a man in his forties or fifties who received an inactivated influenza vaccine.

The sample holds a few counts of this clonotype. The chain is built from TRBV7-9 and TRBJ2-3; 9 bases are a match to TRBD2. Germline trimming cut 4 bases from V and 4 bases from J; bases unmatched to any gene: 9. Looked up from germline, CDR1 is SEHNR and CDR2 is FQNEAQ (reference sequence). There are 16 residues in the CDR3. In nucleotides, the CDR3 is TGTGCCAGCAGCTCGGTTCCAGCGGGGGGCCCAGATACGCAGTATTTT. Translated, it gives CASSSVPAGGPDTQYF.

The chain couples TRBV29-1 to TRBJ2-1; D unclear. The CDR3 loop spans 11 amino acids. The germline V gene encodes CDR1 SQVTM and CDR2 ANQGSEA. V lost 3 bases, J lost 12 bases, and 12 bases lay in between. Written as DNA, the CDR3 is TGCAGCGTTGAGGCTTTTGGATTGCAGTTCTTC. Translating it yields CSVEAFGLQFF.

In this sample, this clonotype turned up a few times. V and J are TRBV29-1 and TRBJ2-5, with TRBD1 matching over 9 bases. Germline assignment: CDR1 SQVTM and CDR2 ANQGSEA. The CDR3 contains 13 residues. Trimming at V came to 7 bases and at J to 4 bases, leaving 7 bases not matched to a gene. CDR3 sequence (DNA): TGCAGCGGTGCGGGACAGGGCGGAGAGACCCAGTACTTC. This gives the protein CSGAGQGGETQYF.

This chain joins TRBV20-1 and TRBJ1-6; D may be TRBD1 (5 bases). V shed 3 bases and J shed 7 bases, with 7 bases lying between them. Germline CDR1 and CDR2: DFQATT and SNEGSKA (reference sequence). CDR3 length: 12 amino acids. CDR3: CSARDINSPLHF. The CDR3 DNA reads TGCAGTGCTAGGGACATAAATTCACCCCTCCACTTT.

The V call is TRBV20-1, the J call TRBJ2-7, with D possibly being TRBD2 (6 bases). This CDR3 spans 12 amino acids. Germline CDR1 is DFQATT and CDR2 is SNEGSKA (reference sequence). Between the trimmed V and J ends, which lost 4 bases and 5 bases, there was a span of 12 bases. The CDR3 here is CSATRLVHEQYF. For the CDR3, the DNA is TGCAGTGCTACCAGACTAGTCCACGAGCAGTACTTC.

The genes are TRBV28 and TRBJ2-7; D remains unclear. The CDR3 contains 15 residues. V lost 5 bases to trimming and J lost 0 bases, with 14 bases between them. CDR1 and CDR2 (germline): MDHEN, SYDVKM. The CDR3 sequence is CASSGPKPSSYEQYF. The DNA of the CDR3 is TGTGCCAGCAGTGGACCTAAACCAAGCTCCTACGAGCAGTACTTC.

This clonotype has a handful of counts. The genes are TRBV7-6 and TRBJ2-7; 9 nucleotides line up with TRBD2. Germline loops: CDR1 SGHVS, CDR2 FNYEAQ. With 5 bases clipped from V and 2 bases from J, the junction kept 7 bases outside the gene matches. This CDR3 has 15 amino acids. The DNA of the CDR3 is TGTGCCAGCAGCCCCCGAGCGGGAGGAACCTACGAGCAGTACTTC. Its translation is CASSPRAGGTYEQYF.

This clonotype came up a few times. This sequence joins TRBV12-3 or TRBV12-4 and TRBJ2-7, with a tentative D call TRBD2 (5 bases). The CDR3 loop spans 12 amino acids. With 1 base removed from V and 9 bases from J, the gap between germline ends came to 10 bases. As DNA, the CDR3 is TGTGCCAGCAGTTTAGGAGGGATCGGGCAGTACTTC. Protein product: CASSLGGIGQYF.

This clonotype has only a few counts. The chain recombines TRBV7-2 with TRBJ2-5, with 8 bases that match TRBD1. The CDR3 is 15 amino acids. Germline lookup yields CDR1 SGHTA and CDR2 FQGNSA. Trimming cost V 5 bases and J 4 bases; bases outside gene matches: 9. The chain's CDR3 is CASSPTGVQRETQYF. CDR3 DNA sequence: TGTGCCAGCAGCCCGACAGGGGTTCAACGAGAGACCCAGTACTTC.

The chain joins TRBV11-2 to TRBJ1-4; 7 nucleotides align to TRBD1. The CDR3 loop spans 15 amino acids. Germline V gene data show CDR1 as SGHAT and CDR2 as FQNNGV. The V gene end was trimmed by 0 bases and the J gene end by 14 bases; junction bases not matched to a gene: 12. The CDR3, as DNA: TGTGCCAGCAGCTTAGATCTAGGGGGCAGATCCGGGCTGTTTTTT. It translates to CASSLDLGGRSGLFF. Based on the CDR3 plus reference TRBV11-2 and TRBJ1-4, the full variable domain is EAGVAQSPRYKIIEKRQSVAFWCNPISGHATLYWYQQILGQGPKLLIQFQNNGVVDDSQLPKDRFSAERLKGVDSTLKIQPAKLEDSAVYLCASSLDLGGRSGLFFGSGTQLSVL.

This clonotype was seen at least ten times. The gene calls are TRBV5-1 and TRBJ2-1, with D unclear. The CDR3 consists of 11 residues. Germline lookup yields CDR1 SGHRS and CDR2 YFSETQ. Trimming cost V 6 bases and J 6 bases, with 7 bases left between them. As DNA, the CDR3 is TGCGCCAGCAATAGAGCCAATGAGCAGTTCTTC. Translated: CASNRANEQFF.

The CDR3 nucleotides are TGCAGCGTCCCTGGACCGCCGATGAACACTGAAGCTTTCTTT. As protein: CSVPGPPMNTEAFF. This chain joins TRBV29-1 and TRBJ1-1; D not resolved. The CDR3 consists of 14 residues. Germline V gives CDR1 SQVTM, CDR2 ANQGSEA. V dropped 6 bases and J dropped 0 bases, with 14 bases sitting between them. Complete variable domain (other parts from reference TRBV29-1 and TRBJ1-1): SAVISQKPSRDICQRGTSLTIQCQVDSQVTMMFWYRQQPGQSLTLIATANQGSEATYESGFVIDKFPISRPNLTFSTLTVSNMSPEDSSIYLCSVPGPPMNTEAFFGQGTRLTVV.

The chain couples TRBV6-2 or TRBV6-3 to TRBJ2-1, with TRBD2 matching over 14 bases. V lost 6 bases, J lost 7 bases, and 8 bases stayed unmatched. The CDR3 runs to 16 residues. Germline values: CDR1 MNHEY, CDR2 SVGEGT. CDR3 nucleotide sequence: TGTGCCAGCAGCCGAGAGGGGACTAGCGGGAGAAATGAGCAGTTCTTC. It is translated as CASSREGTSGRNEQFF.

In this sample, this clonotype turned up a few times. The chain employs TRBV6-1 and TRBJ2-1; 9 bases match TRBD2. CDR1 is MNHNS and CDR2 is SASEGT in the germline V gene. V shed 5 bases and J 3 bases; nucleotides not matched to a gene: 8. This CDR3 has 16 amino acids. CDR3 residues: CASSRLSGGLYNEQFF. The CDR3 nucleotides are TGTGCCAGCAGTCGACTTAGCGGGGGCCTCTACAATGAGCAGTTCTTC.

This clonotype was detected a few times. The chain combines TRBV10-3 with TRBJ2-2; TRBD1 matches at 7 bases. The germline V gene has CDR1 ENHRY and CDR2 SYGVKD. Trimming cost V 5 bases and J 3 bases; bases outside gene matches: 6. The CDR3 has 15 amino acids. In DNA, the CDR3 is TGTGCCATCAGTTCCGACAGGGCTGACACCGGGGAGCTGTTTTTT. It yields the protein CAISSDRADTGELFF.

J is TRBJ2-2 and V is TRBV20-1; D may be TRBD1 (6 bases). Germline loops: CDR1 DFQATT, CDR2 SNEGSKA (reference sequence). The CDR3 consists of 14 residues. Trimming removed 3 bases from V and 3 bases from J, with 11 bases in between. The CDR3 coding sequence is TGCAGTGCTAGGGGGGCTCTCTACACCGGGGAGCTGTTTTTT. This gives the protein CSARGALYTGELFF.

This clonotype was recorded a few times. The CDR3 bases are TGCGCCAGCAGCTTTACCGGGGACAGCACAGATACGCAGTATTTT. It translates to CASSFTGDSTDTQYF. This sequence joins TRBV5-1 and TRBJ2-3, with D perhaps assigned TRBD1 or TRBD2 (5 bases each). The germline V gene has CDR1 SGHRS and CDR2 YFSETQ. V lost 2 bases and J 0 bases, leaving 10 bases between the germline ends. The length of the CDR3 is 15 residues.

The rearrangement links TRBV20-1 to TRBJ2-7; weak D call: TRBD2 (6 bases). Germline V lookup: CDR1 DFQATT, CDR2 SNEGSKA (reference sequence). This CDR3 is 15 amino acids long. Trimming cost V 3 bases and J 2 bases, with 17 bases left between them. The CDR3, as DNA: TGCAGTGCTAGCTTTTTGGCGGGGATTACCTACGAGCAGTACTTC. Encoded protein: CSASFLAGITYEQYF.

J is TRBJ2-5 and V is TRBV12-3 or TRBV12-4; D unclear. The germline V and J ends were trimmed by 3 bases and 4 bases, with 6 bases remaining between them. The CDR3 runs 12 residues. This chain's CDR3 is CASSFLGETQYF. Written as DNA, the CDR3 is TGTGCCAGCAGTTTTCTAGGAGAGACCCAGTACTTC.

The table lists this clonotype with a few counts. This sequence joins TRBV6-2 or TRBV6-3 and TRBJ1-3, with D unclear. CDR1 is MNHEY, CDR2 SVGEGT, per germline. This CDR3 has 20 residues. Trimming removed 3 bases from V and 4 bases from J, with 28 bases in between. In DNA form, the CDR3 reads TGTGCCAGCAGTTATGAGTGGAGCTTGCTATCCAAGACCGAAGGAAACACCATATATTTT. This encodes CASSYEWSLLSKTEGNTIYF.